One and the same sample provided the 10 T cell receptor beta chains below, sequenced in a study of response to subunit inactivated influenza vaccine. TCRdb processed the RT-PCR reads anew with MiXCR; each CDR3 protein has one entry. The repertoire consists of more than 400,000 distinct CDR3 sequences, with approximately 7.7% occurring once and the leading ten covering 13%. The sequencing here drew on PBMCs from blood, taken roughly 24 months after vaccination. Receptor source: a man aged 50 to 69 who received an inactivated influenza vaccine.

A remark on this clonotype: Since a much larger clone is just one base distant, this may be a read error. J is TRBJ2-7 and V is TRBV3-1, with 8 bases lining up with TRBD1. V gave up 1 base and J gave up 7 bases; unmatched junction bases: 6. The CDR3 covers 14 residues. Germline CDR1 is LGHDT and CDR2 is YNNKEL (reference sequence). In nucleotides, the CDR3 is TGTGCCAGCAGCCAAGCTTCGGACAGGGCGGAGCAGTACTTC. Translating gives CASSQASDRAEQYF.

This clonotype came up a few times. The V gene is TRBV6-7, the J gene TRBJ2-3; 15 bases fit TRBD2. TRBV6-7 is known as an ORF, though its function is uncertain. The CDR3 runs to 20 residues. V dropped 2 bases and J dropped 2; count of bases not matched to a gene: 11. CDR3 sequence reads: CASSYPGLAGGPGDTDTQYF. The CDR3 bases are TGTGCCAGCAGTTACCCCGGACTAGCGGGAGGGCCAGGGGACACAGATACGCAGTATTTT.

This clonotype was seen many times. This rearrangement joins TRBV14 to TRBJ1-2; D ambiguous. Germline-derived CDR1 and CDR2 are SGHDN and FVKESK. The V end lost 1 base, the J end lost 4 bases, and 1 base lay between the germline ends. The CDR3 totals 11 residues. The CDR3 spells CASSQGYGYTF. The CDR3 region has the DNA TGTGCCAGCAGCCAAGGCTATGGCTACACCTTC.

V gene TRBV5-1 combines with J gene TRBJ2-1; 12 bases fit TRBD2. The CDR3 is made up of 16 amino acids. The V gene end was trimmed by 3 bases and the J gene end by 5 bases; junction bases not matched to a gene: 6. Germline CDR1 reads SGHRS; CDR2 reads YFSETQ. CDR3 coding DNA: TGCGCCAGCAGCTCGGCCCGGACTAGCGGGGACAATGAGCAGTTCTTC. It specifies CASSSARTSGDNEQFF.

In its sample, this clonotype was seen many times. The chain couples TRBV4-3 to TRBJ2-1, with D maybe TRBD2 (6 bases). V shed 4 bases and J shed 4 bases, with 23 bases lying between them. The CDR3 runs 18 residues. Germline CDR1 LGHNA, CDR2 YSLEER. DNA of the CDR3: TGCGCCAGCAGCCGTCGACCGTTGGTTGCGGGAAGTTACAATGAGCAGTTCTTC. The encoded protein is CASSRRPLVAGSYNEQFF.

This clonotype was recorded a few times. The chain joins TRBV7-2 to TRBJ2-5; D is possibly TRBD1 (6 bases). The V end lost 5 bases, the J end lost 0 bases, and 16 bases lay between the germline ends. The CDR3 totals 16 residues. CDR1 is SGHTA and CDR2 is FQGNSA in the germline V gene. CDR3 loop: CASSHEDRTYQETQYF. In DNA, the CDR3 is TGTGCCAGCAGCCATGAGGACAGAACTTACCAAGAGACCCAGTACTTC.

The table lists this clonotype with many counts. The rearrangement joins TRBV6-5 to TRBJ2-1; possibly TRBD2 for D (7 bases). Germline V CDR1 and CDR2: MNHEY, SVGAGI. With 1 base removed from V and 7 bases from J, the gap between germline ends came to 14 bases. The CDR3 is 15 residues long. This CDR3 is CASSYLGGGGNEQFF. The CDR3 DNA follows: TGTGCCAGCAGTTACTTGGGAGGGGGGGGTAATGAGCAGTTCTTC.

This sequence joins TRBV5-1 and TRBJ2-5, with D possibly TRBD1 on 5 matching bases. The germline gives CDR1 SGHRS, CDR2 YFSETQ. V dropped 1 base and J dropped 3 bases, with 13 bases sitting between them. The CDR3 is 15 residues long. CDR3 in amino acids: CASSLLSTAEETQYF. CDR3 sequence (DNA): TGCGCCAGCAGCTTGTTGTCGACAGCAGAAGAGACCCAGTACTTC.

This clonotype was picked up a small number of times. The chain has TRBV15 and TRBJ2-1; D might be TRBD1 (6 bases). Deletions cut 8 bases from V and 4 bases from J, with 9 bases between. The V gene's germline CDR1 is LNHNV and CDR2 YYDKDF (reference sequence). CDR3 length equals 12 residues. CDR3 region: CATGDNYNEQFF. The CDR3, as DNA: TGTGCCACCGGGGACAATTACAATGAGCAGTTCTTC.

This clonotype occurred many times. In DNA form, the CDR3 reads TGTGCCAGCAGCAACCTGGGACTGATGAACACTGAAGCTTTCTTT. Encoded protein: CASSNLGLMNTEAFF. The rearrangement links TRBV12-3 or TRBV12-4 to TRBJ1-1; perhaps TRBD1 as D (5 bases). V gave up 6 bases and J gave up 0 bases, with 14 bases separating them. The CDR3 contains 15 residues.